This T cell receptor (beta chain) appears in the sequencing data of a study of T cell changes during pregnancy in multiple sclerosis. Per the germline V gene, CDR1 is SNHLY and CDR2 is FYNNEI. V trimming: 4 bases; J trimming: 8 bases; junction bases outside the gene matches: 16. The CDR3 has 16 amino acids. The assay was immunoSEQ multiplex PCR, and TCRdb's table has in-frame clones only and misses some. This sample has about 110,000 clones; 80% to 95% occur once, and the top ten carry roughly 3.5%. This sequence was found in a female donor with multiple sclerosis, enrolled in a pregnancy study. V is TRBV2 and J is TRBJ1-2, with 7 bases lining up with TRBD1. The specimen comprised peripheral blood, sampled after pregnancy. CDR3 sequence: CASSAYGRQGGSGYTF. The CDR3, as DNA: TGTGCCAGCAGTGCGTACGGGCGACAGGGAGGAAGCGGCTACACCTTC.